This T cell receptor beta chain was retrieved from a study of T-cell reconstitution after alpha-beta-depleted transplantation in children. Overall study results and limits: T-cell counts and diversity at one year following transplant were attributed mainly to newly produced T cells. Several hundred expanded graft clones reportedly were the source of alpha-beta T cells about two months after transplant. At day 60, the high TCRbeta diversity found in some patients originated from recipient T cells and thymic progenitors that had survived.

Construction of the TCRbeta library involved unique molecular identifiers. TCRdb used MiXCR to reprocess the PCR reads, holding one entry per CDR3 protein. The table shows around 960,000 distinct CDR3 sequences, with 25% to 35% occurring only once. Regarding this clonotype: As yet, its antigen is unknown.

Germline CDR1 is SQVTM and CDR2 is ANQGSEA. This CDR3 comprises 18 residues. V trimming: 1 base; J trimming: 3 bases; junction bases outside the gene matches: 14. The chain couples TRBV29-1 to TRBJ2-7; TRBD1 matches 11 bases. The sequence was obtained from a boy in the first two years of life who had a stem cell transplant for SCID, so the T cells may come from the graft donor. This sample comprised PBMCs, mostly from graft donor cells, obtained 360 days after TCRalphabeta/CD19-depleted stem cell transplant. The CDR3 region is CSVEGNSPDRGPHYEQYF. The CDR3 DNA reads TGCAGCGTTGAAGGAAATAGCCCGGACAGGGGGCCCCACTACGAGCAGTACTTC.